The text below deals with one T cell receptor (beta chain). This sample is drawn from a study of OX40 agonist ivuxolimab in advanced cancers. Study in general: The treatment was a fully human IgG2 OX40 agonist, ivuxolimab.

Germline loops: CDR1 MNHEY, CDR2 SVGAGI. V was cut by 4 bases and J by 2 bases, with 10 bases left in between. CDR3 length: 14 residues. Sequencing was performed with immunoSEQ multiplex PCR; in TCRdb, only in-frame clones are kept and a portion is missing. The sample lists about 75,000 clones; more than 75% were seen once. The clonotype comes from an adult with an advanced solid tumor such as melanoma, head and neck, liver or kidney cancer. This material consisted of CD4+ or CD8+ T cells sorted from blood, taken in a trial of the OX40 agonist ivuxolimab. V gene TRBV6-5 combines with J gene TRBJ2-3, with D perhaps matching TRBD1 or TRBD2 (5 bases each). CDR3 in amino acids: CASSWGPDTDTQYF. CDR3 coding DNA: TGTGCCAGCAGTTGGGGACCCGACACAGATACGCAGTATTTT.